This entry is about one TCR beta chain. Deletions cut 12 bases from V and 4 bases from J, with 18 bases between. The CDR3 is 14 residues long. Germline CDR1 KGHDR, CDR2 SFDVKD. RNA transcripts yielded amplified TCR beta CDR3 regions. TCR CDR3 regions were first amplified by RT-PCR with HTBI primers. Each CDR3 protein is one row after TCRdb ran MiXCR on the multiplex PCR reads. Here the sample spans over 700,000 distinct CDR3 sequences, more than 30% being singletons. The data were obtained in a study of T cells in Graves' hyperthyroidism and ophthalmopathy. Study-wide context: Before any treatment, at initial diagnosis, peripheral blood was collected.

Sequencing was performed on blood. The clonotype comes from a man in his late teens or twenties with Graves' hyperthyroidism. The V call is TRBV24-1, the J call TRBJ1-5; D is possibly TRBD1 (5 bases). The CDR3 spells CAWSGDGKNQPQHF. CDR3 in DNA: TGTGCCTGGAGTGGGGACGGGAAAAATCAGCCCCAGCATTTT.